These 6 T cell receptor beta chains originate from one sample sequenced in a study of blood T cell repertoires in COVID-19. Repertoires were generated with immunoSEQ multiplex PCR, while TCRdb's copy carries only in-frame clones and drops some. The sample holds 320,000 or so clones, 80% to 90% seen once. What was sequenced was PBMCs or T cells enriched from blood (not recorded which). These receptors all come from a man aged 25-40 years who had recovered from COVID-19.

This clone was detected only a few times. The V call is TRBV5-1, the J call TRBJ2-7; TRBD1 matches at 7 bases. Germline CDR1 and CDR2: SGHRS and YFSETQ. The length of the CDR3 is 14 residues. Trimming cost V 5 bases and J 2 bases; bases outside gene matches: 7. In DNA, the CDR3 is TGCGCCAGCAGGGATACAGACAGGGCCTACGAGCAGTACTTC. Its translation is CASRDTDRAYEQYF.

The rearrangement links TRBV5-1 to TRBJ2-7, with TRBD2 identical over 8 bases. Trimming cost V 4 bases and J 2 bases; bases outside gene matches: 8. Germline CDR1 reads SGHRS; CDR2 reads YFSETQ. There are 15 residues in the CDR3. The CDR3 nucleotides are TGCGCCAGCAGCCCGCCTTCGGGGGGGGCCTACGAGCAGTACTTC. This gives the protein CASSPPSGGAYEQYF.

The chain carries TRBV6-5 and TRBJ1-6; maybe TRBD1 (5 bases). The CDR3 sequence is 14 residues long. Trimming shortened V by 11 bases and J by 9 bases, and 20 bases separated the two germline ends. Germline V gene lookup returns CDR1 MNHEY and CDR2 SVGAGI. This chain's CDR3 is CAGALTELSSPLHF. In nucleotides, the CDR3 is TGTGCCGGTGCCCTGACAGAACTAAGTTCACCCCTCCACTTT.

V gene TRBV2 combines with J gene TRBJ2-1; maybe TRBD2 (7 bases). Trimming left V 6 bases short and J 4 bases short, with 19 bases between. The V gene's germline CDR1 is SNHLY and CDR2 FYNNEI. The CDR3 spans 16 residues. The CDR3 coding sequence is TGTGCCAGCAGATCCTCTTTCGCGGGGGCGTACAATGAGCAGTTCTTC. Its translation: CASRSSFAGAYNEQFF.

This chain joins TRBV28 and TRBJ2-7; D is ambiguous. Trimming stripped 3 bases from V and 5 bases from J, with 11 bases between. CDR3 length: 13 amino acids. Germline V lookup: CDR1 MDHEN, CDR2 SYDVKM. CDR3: CASSLARQDEQYF. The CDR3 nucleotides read TGTGCCAGCAGTTTGGCTCGACAAGACGAGCAGTACTTC. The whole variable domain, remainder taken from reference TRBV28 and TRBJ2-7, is DVKVTQSSRYLVKRTGEKVFLECVQDMDHENMFWYRQDPGLGLRLIYFSYDVKMKEKGDIPEGYSVSREKKERFSLILESASTNQTSMYLCASSLARQDEQYFGPGTRLTVT.

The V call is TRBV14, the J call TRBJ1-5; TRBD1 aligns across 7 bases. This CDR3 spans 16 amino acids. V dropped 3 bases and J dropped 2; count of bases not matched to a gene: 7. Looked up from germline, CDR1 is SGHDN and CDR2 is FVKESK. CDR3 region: CASSHQGERGNQPQHF. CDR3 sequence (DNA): TGTGCCAGCAGCCACCAGGGGGAAAGGGGCAATCAGCCCCAGCATTTT.